Below, one T cell receptor (beta chain) is given with its context. No antigen is known for it. This entry comes from a study of cytomegalovirus exposure and HLA in healthy donors. Whole-study findings and limits: A previous analysis found most TCR beta V segments productive roughly 87% or roughly 30% of the time. Later on, a genetic analysis was performed. It linked a missense variant in DCLRE1C with V- and J-gene trimming of TCR beta.

At collection, donors were nominally healthy, but unrecorded immune exposures were probable. CDR3 length: 14 amino acids. The V gene's germline CDR1 is SGHKS and CDR2 YYEKEE (reference sequence). V was cut by 6 bases and J by 2 bases, with 15 bases left in between. 13 Jbeta primers and 60 Vbeta primers were used for the PCR. TCRdb's copy holds only in-frame clones and misses some; the assay was immunoSEQ multiplex PCR. This sample has 130,000 to 150,000 clones, with around 80% found just once. Sequenced: PBMCs. The origin of this receptor is a female donor in good health and CMV-seronegative. The genes are TRBV5-5 and TRBJ2-7; possibly TRBD1 for D (5 bases). In DNA, the CDR3 is TGTGCCAGCACCGTGCCAAGGGGCACCTACGAGCAGTACTTC. Its translation is CASTVPRGTYEQYF.